This is a list of T cell receptor beta chains from one sample in a study of T-cell reconstitution after alpha-beta-depleted transplantation in children. TCRdb reprocessed the PCR reads with MiXCR, giving one entry per CDR3 protein. The profile shows just under 350,000 distinct CDR3 sequences, around 15% of them singletons. The sample was PBMCs, mostly from graft donor cells, taken 360 days after TCRalphabeta/CD19-depleted stem cell transplant. The receptors here all came from a male patient aged 2 to 10 who had a stem cell transplant for acute lymphoblastic leukemia, so the T cells may come from the graft donor. Each CDR3 is given with its conserved first and last residue. A D gene is named only where the DNA matches it firmly. For some rows the clone size is stated as once, few or many, or as a class when expanded; others skip it.

clone_size j_call d_call v_call cdr3_aa cdr3_nt
few TRBJ2-7 TRBD2 TRBV20-1 CSARDFSGSYEQYF TGCAGTGCTAGAGATTTTAGCGGGAGCTACGAGCAGTACTTC
many TRBJ1-2 TRBD1 TRBV3-1 CASSQAPTGANYGYTF TGTGCCAGCAGCCAAGCACCCACAGGGGCGAACTATGGCTACACCTTC
- TRBJ2-7 TRBD2 TRBV6-2/TRBV6-3 CASSFLAGGPIDEQYF TGTGCCAGCAGTTTTCTAGCGGGAGGGCCTATCGACGAGCAGTACTTC
- TRBJ2-3 - TRBV5-6 CASERRGTDTQYF TGTGCCAGCGAGCGGAGGGGCACAGATACGCAGTATTTT
many TRBJ1-4 TRBD1 TRBV12-3/TRBV12-4 CASSLRARQGMVKLFF TGTGCCAGCAGTTTAAGGGCCCGACAGGGTATGGTAAAACTGTTTTTT
- TRBJ1-1 TRBD1 TRBV5-1 CASSGDRGRTEAFF TGCGCCAGCAGCGGGGACAGGGGGCGGACTGAAGCTTTCTTT
few TRBJ2-1 - TRBV4-2 CASSQDRLFNEQFF TGTGCCAGCAGCCAAGATCGACTATTCAATGAGCAGTTCTTC
few TRBJ2-7 - TRBV27 CASRPQGLATSSYEQYF TGTGCCAGCAGACCACAGGGGCTCGCGACTAGCTCCTACGAGCAGTACTTC
- TRBJ2-1 - TRBV6-1 CASSLPVLGGNEQFF TGTGCCAGCAGCCTCCCAGTGCTAGGTGGCAATGAGCAGTTCTTC
- TRBJ2-3 - TRBV7-9 CASSRVPATDTQYF TGTGCCAGCAGCCGAGTTCCAGCCACAGATACGCAGTATTTT
many TRBJ2-2 - TRBV29-1 CSVEDWNDPNTGELFF TGCAGCGTTGAAGATTGGAACGACCCGAACACCGGGGAGCTGTTTTTT
- TRBJ2-7 - TRBV20-1 CSARAPRDHRQYF TGCAGTGCTAGAGCCCCCCGGGACCACCGGCAGTACTTC
many TRBJ2-2 TRBD2 TRBV9 CASSVGTSTGELFF TGTGCCAGCAGCGTAGGGACTAGCACCGGGGAGCTGTTTTTT
- TRBJ2-7 TRBD1 TRBV12-3/TRBV12-4 CASSRDRVDYEQYF TGTGCCAGCAGCAGGGACAGGGTGGATTACGAGCAGTACTTC
- TRBJ2-2 - TRBV7-8 CASSSLFLGSGELFF TGTGCCAGCAGCAGCCTATTTCTAGGGTCCGGGGAGCTGTTTTTT
few TRBJ1-5 - TRBV9 CASSVTGTEPQHF TGTGCCAGCAGCGTAACAGGGACGGAGCCCCAGCATTTT
many TRBJ2-7 - TRBV7-9 CASSSGLGAALEQYF TGTGCCAGCAGCTCAGGGCTGGGGGCAGCTCTCGAGCAGTACTTC
- TRBJ1-1 - TRBV12-3/TRBV12-4 CASSFYGNTEAFF TGTGCCAGCAGTTTTTACGGGAACACTGAAGCTTTCTTT
- TRBJ2-5 TRBD1 TRBV12-5 CASGLPRTGEKTQYF TGTGCTAGTGGTTTGCCGAGGACAGGGGAGAAGACCCAGTACTTC
- TRBJ2-1 TRBD1 TRBV7-3 CASSLDREVNEQFF TGTGCCAGCAGCCTGGACAGGGAGGTGAATGAGCAGTTCTTC
- TRBJ2-2 TRBD1 TRBV10-3 CAISVSVGQAGELFF TGTGCCATCAGTGTCTCCGTGGGACAGGCCGGGGAGCTGTTTTTT
- TRBJ2-7 - TRBV4-3 CASSQDVGRIYEQYF TGCGCCAGCAGCCAAGACGTGGGGCGAATCTACGAGCAGTACTTC
few TRBJ1-1 - TRBV20-1 CSTTGMGAEAFF TGCAGTACAACAGGGATGGGAGCTGAAGCTTTCTTT
few TRBJ1-2 TRBD1 TRBV6-2/TRBV6-3 CASSYNPTGTTYGYTF TGTGCCAGCAGTTACAACCCGACAGGGACGACCTATGGCTACACCTTC
- TRBJ1-5 TRBD1 TRBV29-1 CSVLQGDQPQHF TGCAGCGTTTTGCAGGGGGATCAGCCCCAGCATTTT
- TRBJ2-6 - TRBV5-1 CASSLAAGANVLTF TGCGCCAGCAGCTTAGCAGCTGGGGCCAACGTCCTGACTTTC
- TRBJ2-7 - TRBV2 CASRGRISYEQYF TGTGCCAGCAGGGGCAGGATATCCTACGAGCAGTACTTC
few TRBJ2-5 - TRBV28 CASSSGVETQYF TGTGCCAGCAGTTCCGGAGTCGAGACCCAGTACTTC
- TRBJ2-2 TRBD2 TRBV4-2 CASSQVNGLAGGRTGELFF TGTGCCAGCAGCCAAGTAAATGGCCTAGCGGGAGGACGAACCGGGGAGCTGTTTTTT
few TRBJ1-2 TRBD1 TRBV5-1 CASSVQGDGYTF TGCGCCAGCAGCGTACAGGGGGATGGCTACACCTTC
few TRBJ1-1 - TRBV7-9 CASSLAGGGTNTEAFF TGTGCCAGCAGCTTAGCCGGCGGGGGTACGAACACTGAAGCTTTCTTT
- TRBJ2-7 - TRBV28 CASTPRTDGREQYF TGTGCCAGCACCCCAAGGACAGACGGGCGCGAGCAGTACTTC
- TRBJ2-5 - TRBV7-2 CASSSRQGWEFQETQYF TGTGCCAGCAGCTCACGTCAGGGTTGGGAGTTCCAAGAGACCCAGTACTTC
many TRBJ1-2 - TRBV6-1 CASSEFQFMDGGYTF TGTGCCAGCAGTGAATTTCAATTCATGGACGGTGGCTACACCTTC
- TRBJ2-3 TRBD2 TRBV7-6 CASSLLPNSGYTDTQYF TGTGCCAGCAGCTTACTACCGAATAGCGGGTACACAGATACGCAGTATTTT
- TRBJ1-5 - TRBV4-1 CASSQPGRARSQPQHF TGCGCCAGCAGCCAACCGGGGAGGGCCCGGAGTCAGCCCCAGCATTTT
few TRBJ2-7 TRBD2 TRBV6-5 CASSYSTGRNYEQYF TGTGCCAGCAGTTACTCGACCGGGAGGAACTACGAGCAGTACTTC
- TRBJ2-1 - TRBV13 CASSPLQSAQFF TGTGCCAGCAGCCCCCTCCAATCGGCGCAGTTCTTC
few TRBJ2-2 - TRBV12-3/TRBV12-4 CATHRGRGTGELFF TGTGCCACCCACCGGGGCAGGGGAACCGGGGAGCTGTTTTTT
many TRBJ2-3 TRBD2 TRBV3-1 CASSQDSGSGADTQYF TGTGCCAGCAGCCAAGATAGCGGGAGTGGGGCAGATACGCAGTATTTT
few TRBJ2-3 - TRBV4-3 CASSQGQTGEGRTDTQYF TGCGCCAGCAGCCAAGGGCAGACAGGGGAGGGTCGGACAGATACGCAGTATTTT
few TRBJ2-1 - TRBV5-1 CASSLVGESYNEQFF TGCGCCAGCAGCTTGGTGGGGGAATCCTACAATGAGCAGTTCTTC
few TRBJ1-2 TRBD1 TRBV4-1 CASSQDRDRPYGYTF TGCGCCAGCAGCCAGGACCGGGACAGGCCATATGGCTACACCTTC
- TRBJ1-1 - TRBV4-2 CASSQEAPDEAFF TGTGCCAGCAGCCAAGAAGCCCCCGATGAAGCTTTCTTT
- TRBJ2-5 TRBD2 TRBV28 CASSVGSGRLLETQYF TGTGCCAGCAGTGTTGGTAGCGGGAGACTCTTAGAGACCCAGTACTTC
many TRBJ2-7 TRBD2 TRBV5-1 CASSLSTLARSYEQYF TGCGCCAGCAGCTTGTCCACACTAGCGCGTTCCTACGAGCAGTACTTC
many TRBJ2-3 - TRBV12-3/TRBV12-4 CASSFWLASTDTQYF TGTGCCAGCAGTTTCTGGCTAGCGAGCACAGATACGCAGTATTTT
- TRBJ2-7 TRBD1 TRBV3-1 CASSQAGQGASYEQYF TGTGCCAGCAGCCAAGCGGGCCAGGGGGCTTCCTACGAGCAGTACTTC
few TRBJ2-2 TRBD2 TRBV6-2/TRBV6-3 CASSLATSGISSLPGELFF TGTGCCAGCAGTTTGGCGACTAGCGGGATCTCTAGTCTACCCGGGGAGCTGTTTTTT
- TRBJ2-2 - TRBV12-3/TRBV12-4 CASRRGPTGELFF TGTGCCAGCCGCCGGGGTCCCACCGGGGAGCTGTTTTTT